This T cell receptor beta chain was sequenced in a study of CD8+ T cells in alopecia areata. Notes on the study in general: Scalp data also include sequences from resident alphabeta T cells of normal skin.

Extracted from the samples, RNA was reverse transcribed into cDNA to serve as the sequencing template. Assay used: immunoSEQ multiplex PCR; TCRdb lists only in-frame clones, some missing. In the table there are 80,000 to 100,000 clones, 44% of which are singletons. Treatment in this sample: oral pan-JAK inhibitor, 5-10 mg twice daily. Germline loops: CDR1 SGHAT, CDR2 FQNNGV. The CDR3 runs to 13 residues. Trimming cost V 5 bases and J 7 bases, with 11 bases left between them. This clone has a count of ten or more. Its antigen remains unidentified. The chain recombines TRBV11-2 with TRBJ2-2; TRBD1 or TRBD2 may be the D gene (5 bases each). The TCR originated in a human donor with alopecia areata. Sample: CD8+ T cells sorted from blood, taken at week 24, from a patient treated with tofacitinib. The CDR3 bases are TGTGCCAGCAGCGGTGGGGGAATCGGGGAGCTGTTTTTT. Encoded protein: CASSGGGIGELFF.